This TCR beta chain was documented in a study of blood T cell repertoires in COVID-19. Study-level background: COVID-19 samples collected from the United States, Italy and Spain covered acute and convalescent phases. T cells, B-cell-depleted T cells, or PBMCs supplied cDNA or gDNA.

Methods used by the authors: Amplification of reference gene primers provided the estimated nucleated cell counts. Data came from immunoSEQ multiplex PCR; TCRdb stores just in-frame clones and leaves some out. V, J and clone size were drawn from that table, and D and trimming were deduced from the DNA. The data show 40,000 to 60,000 clones, 65% to 85% seen once. The CDR3 consists of 15 residues. Germline assignment: CDR1 WSHSY and CDR2 SAAADI. J gave up 7 bases and V 3 bases, and 8 bases lay outside the gene matches. Sequenced material: peripheral blood. The TCR was taken from a man aged 45-60 years with active COVID-19. The rearrangement links TRBV10-2 to TRBJ2-1, with TRBD2 matching over 8 bases. CDR3 residues: CASSERGGLWNEQFF. CDR3 DNA: TGCGCCAGCAGTGAACGGGGGGGCTTGTGGAATGAGCAGTTCTTC.